The entry that follows covers one TCR beta chain sequence. A read error is possible here, since a much larger clone lies one base away. This sample stems from a study of blood T cells in healthy people across ages. Then a second PCR, running about 6 to 12 cycles, was carried out with a sample-barcoded 5' primer and a J-beta primer mix. Every individual sample yielded 2.5 million or more paired-end reads (each containing CDR3). TCRdb recomputed calls from the 5' RACE reads with MiXCR, one row per CDR3 protein. The sample contains roughly 700,000 distinct CDR3 sequences, just under 25% of which appear only once. Healthy Russian Caucasian donors spanned ages about 6 to 100 years. Germline values: CDR1 SGHAT, CDR2 FQNNGV. The CDR3 sequence is 13 residues long. V lost 1 base and J 3 bases, leaving 6 bases between the germline ends. The same sample was also used in a study of T cells of mothers and their children.

The chain has TRBV11-2 and TRBJ2-5; the D is unclear. This clonotype was sampled from a boy aged 5-17 years in good health. Specimen: blood. The CDR3 is CASSLAAEETQYF. Written as DNA, the CDR3 is TGTGCCAGCAGCTTAGCGGCAGAAGAGACCCAGTACTTC.